The entry below gives a single T cell receptor (beta chain) sequence along with its context. Its antigen is not yet known. No much larger clone exists at a distance of one base, and base qualities are not known. The donors belonged to the validation cohort of under 150 subjects, which was separate from the 666-subject first cohort. The record originates from a study of cytomegalovirus exposure and HLA in healthy donors (dated by TCRdb to 2016 to 2017). Looking at the study overall: According to a later analysis, the roughly 120 validation repertoires were produced on the same platform as the 666 repertoires of the first cohort. The study was designed to test whether signatures of past pathogen exposure could be identified by cataloging public T cell receptors. High-throughput TCR immunosequencing, statistical association of individual TCRs with disease status, and machine learning were combined to predict cytomegalovirus infection status. A separate validation cohort of roughly 130 different subjects was used in addition to the approximately 670-subject first cohort.

Based on the germline V gene, the CDR1 and CDR2 sequences are SGHTS and YDEGEE. At the junction V is shortened by 4 bases and J by 6 bases, with 16 bases in between. The CDR3 holds 14 amino acids from the cysteine to the phenylalanine. The only DNA kept is the CDR3, 42 bases in frame from the first base. Receptor amplification or capture employed the immunoSEQ multiplex PCR assay. On the study's bioinformatics: A statistical classification framework was developed to diagnose cytomegalovirus status using the catalog of TCR beta chain sequences. The table was pulled from immuneACCESS by TCRdb, which kept in-frame rearrangements only. Such tables lose some clones; where checked, under half of the loss comes from unresolved V genes, and the rest has no known cause. The V and J calls and clone size are taken from that table; D and trimming were inferred from the DNA. For this sample there are about 310,000 clones; roughly 90% appear just once. Around 0.96% of the sample goes to the ten largest clones.

Here is what the overall study found, with its caveats: Of the cluster scores, approximately 95% were above 0 in a later analysis, which found that TCRs clustered in the first cohort also tended to co-occur in the 95 to 150 validation repertoires. The authors suggested that the approach could potentially be generalized to other disease states and immunological phenotypes. While some public TCRs were present in many individuals, most TCR sequences turned up only very rarely across donors. The study gave a list of some 150 TCR beta chains associated with cytomegalovirus. Cytomegalovirus status was reported to be diagnosed by the classifier with high specificity and sensitivity in both the original and validation cohorts. Three of the identified cytomegalovirus-associated TCR beta chains were confirmed in vitro to be specific for cytomegalovirus antigens. The validation cohort had no HLA typing available for a later analysis, so co-occurrence within that cohort was assessed over all 110 or so repertoires.

This receptor was obtained from a man aged 25-45 years in good health and CMV-seronegative. The rearrangement combines TRBV5-8 with TRBJ1-1; 5 matching bases give a weak D call of TRBD1. Sequences were obtained from PBMCs. The DNA sequence is given as TGTGCCAGCAGCCGAACCAGGGATTCCTCTGAAGCTTTCTTT. Its translation is CASSRTRDSSEAFF.